One and the same sample provided the 6 T cell receptor beta chains below, sequenced in a study of T cells in Graves' hyperthyroidism and ophthalmopathy. The CDR3 regions of TCR beta were amplified from RNA transcripts. Using the HTBI primer set, a first-round RT-PCR was run on the TCR CDR3. TCRdb called the multiplex PCR reads again in MiXCR, with one record for every CDR3 protein. The sample lists hundreds of thousands of distinct CDR3 sequences, 13% to 15% occurring once. The sequencing sample was made of blood. The receptors derive from a woman aged 45 to 65 with Graves' ophthalmopathy.

This clonotype was seen repeatedly, ten times or more. The chain has TRBV18 and TRBJ2-3; D is unclear. Trimming shortened V by 1 base and J by 6 bases, and 20 bases separated the two germline ends. This CDR3 region has 17 residues. Germline CDR1 and CDR2: KGHSH and LQKENI. The CDR3 loop reads CASSPLTDEDGWDTQYF. CDR3 coding DNA: TGTGCCAGCTCACCACTAACGGACGAAGACGGTTGGGATACGCAGTATTTT.

The chain carries TRBV12-5 and TRBJ2-1, with 10 nucleotides matching TRBD2. Germline-derived CDR1 and CDR2 are LGHNT and FRNRAP. Trimming at V came to 2 bases and at J to 12 bases, leaving 1 base not matched to a gene. The CDR3 consists of 12 residues. This CDR3 is CASGLIAGGQFF. The CDR3 nucleotides are TGTGCTAGTGGTTTGATAGCGGGAGGGCAGTTCTTC.

This clonotype was seen many times. Mismatch with germline at one junction end may stem from a read error. This rearrangement joins TRBV27 to TRBJ2-3, with D possibly TRBD2 on 6 matching bases. The CDR3 is 14 residues long. The V gene's germline CDR1 is MNHEY and CDR2 SMNVEV (reference sequence). The CDR3 spells CANSFRLVPDTQYF. The CDR3 coding sequence is TGTGCCAACAGTTTCCGACTAGTACCAGATACGCAGTATTTT.

CDR3 in DNA: TGTGCCAGTAGTAGTGGTAGACGGGAACGGATGGGGAATCAGCCCCAGCATTTT. This encodes CASSSGRRERMGNQPQHF. The gene calls are TRBV19 and TRBJ1-5; D remains ambiguous. This CDR3 contains 18 residues. CDR1 LNHDA and CDR2 SQIVND come from the germline V gene (reference sequence). Trimming stripped 4 bases from V and 4 bases from J, with 23 bases between.

The gene calls are TRBV11-2 and TRBJ2-1; D is possibly TRBD2 (6 bases). CDR1 and CDR2 (germline): SGHAT, FQNNGV. The V and J ends lost 6 bases and 3 bases respectively, with 15 bases between them. The CDR3 extends over 15 amino acids. DNA of the CDR3: TGTGCCAGCAGGGAGGGACTGGAATTCTACAATGAGCAGTTCTTC. This sequence encodes CASREGLEFYNEQFF.

The chain is built from TRBV5-6 and TRBJ2-1; 8 bases are a match to TRBD2. The V gene's germline CDR1 is SGHDT and CDR2 YYEEEE. CDR3 length equals 17 residues. The ends lost 0 bases at V and 9 bases at J; junction bases unmatched: 14. Here the CDR3 reads CASSLATSGLQGSEQFF. DNA of the CDR3: TGTGCCAGCAGCTTGGCTACTAGCGGCTTACAAGGTAGTGAGCAGTTCTTC.